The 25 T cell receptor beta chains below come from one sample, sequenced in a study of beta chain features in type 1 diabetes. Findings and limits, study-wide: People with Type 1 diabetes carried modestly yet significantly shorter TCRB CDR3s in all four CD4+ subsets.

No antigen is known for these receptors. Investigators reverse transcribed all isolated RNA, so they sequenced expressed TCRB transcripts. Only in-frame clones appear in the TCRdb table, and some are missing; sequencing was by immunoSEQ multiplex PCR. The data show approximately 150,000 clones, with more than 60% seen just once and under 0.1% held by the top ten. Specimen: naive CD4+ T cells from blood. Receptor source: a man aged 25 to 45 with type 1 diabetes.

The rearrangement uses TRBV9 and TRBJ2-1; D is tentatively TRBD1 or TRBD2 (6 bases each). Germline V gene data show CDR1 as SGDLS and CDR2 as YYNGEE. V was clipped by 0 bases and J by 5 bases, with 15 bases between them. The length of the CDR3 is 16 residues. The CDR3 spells CASSVGGGRGDNEQFF. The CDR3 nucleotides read TGTGCCAGCAGCGTAGGGGGAGGCAGGGGTGACAATGAGCAGTTCTTC.

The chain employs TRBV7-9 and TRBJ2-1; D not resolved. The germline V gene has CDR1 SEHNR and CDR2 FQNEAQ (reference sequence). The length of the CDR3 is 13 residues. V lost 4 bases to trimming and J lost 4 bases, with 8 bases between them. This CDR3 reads CASSSAAYNEQFF. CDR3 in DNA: TGTGCCAGCAGCTCCGCAGCATACAATGAGCAGTTCTTC.

CDR3 region: CAWTFNSPLHF. CDR3 DNA: TGTGCCTGGACCTTTAATTCACCCCTCCACTTT. The chain employs TRBV30 and TRBJ1-6; D is uncertain. Germline CDR1 is GTSNPN and CDR2 is SVGIG (reference sequence). The ends were cut back, 4 bases at V and 6 bases at J, with 4 bases in the middle. The CDR3 totals 11 residues.

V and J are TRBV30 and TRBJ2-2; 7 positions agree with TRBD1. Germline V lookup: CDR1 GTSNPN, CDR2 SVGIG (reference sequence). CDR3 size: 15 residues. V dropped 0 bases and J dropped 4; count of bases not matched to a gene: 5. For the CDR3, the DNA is TGTGCCTGGAGTGTACGGCCAGGGGGCACCGGGGAGCTGTTTTTT. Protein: CAWSVRPGGTGELFF.

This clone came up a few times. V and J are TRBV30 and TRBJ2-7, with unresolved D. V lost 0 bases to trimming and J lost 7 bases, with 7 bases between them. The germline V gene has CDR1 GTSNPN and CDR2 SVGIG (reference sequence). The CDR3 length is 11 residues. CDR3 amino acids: CAWSVKVEQYF. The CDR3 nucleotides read TGTGCCTGGAGTGTAAAGGTTGAGCAGTACTTC.

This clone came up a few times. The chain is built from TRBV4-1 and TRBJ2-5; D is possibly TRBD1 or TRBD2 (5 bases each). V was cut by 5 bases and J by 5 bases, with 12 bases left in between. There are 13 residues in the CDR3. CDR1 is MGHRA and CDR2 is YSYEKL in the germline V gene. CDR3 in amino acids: CASSYGALETQYF. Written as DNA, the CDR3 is TGCGCCAGCAGCTACGGGGCGCTCGAGACCCAGTACTTC.

As DNA, the CDR3 is TGTGCCAGCAGCTTGACAGCTGACACTGAAGCTTTCTTT. Translated, it gives CASSLTADTEAFF. J is TRBJ1-1 and V is TRBV11-2, with D perhaps matching TRBD1 (5 bases). Trimming removed 3 bases at V and 3 bases at J, with 8 bases between. The CDR3 covers 13 residues. Germline CDR1 SGHAT, CDR2 FQNNGV. The full variable domain, with the rest looked up from reference TRBV11-2 and TRBJ1-1, is EAGVAQSPRYKIIEKRQSVAFWCNPISGHATLYWYQQILGQGPKLLIQFQNNGVVDDSQLPKDRFSAERLKGVDSTLKIQPAKLEDSAVYLCASSLTADTEAFFGQGTRLTVV.

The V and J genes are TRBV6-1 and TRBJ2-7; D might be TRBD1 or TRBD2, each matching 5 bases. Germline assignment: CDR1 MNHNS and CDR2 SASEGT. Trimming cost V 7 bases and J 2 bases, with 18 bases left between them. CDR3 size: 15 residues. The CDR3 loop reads CASKWRGEIAYEQYF. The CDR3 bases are TGTGCCAGCAAATGGAGAGGGGAGATCGCCTACGAGCAGTACTTC.

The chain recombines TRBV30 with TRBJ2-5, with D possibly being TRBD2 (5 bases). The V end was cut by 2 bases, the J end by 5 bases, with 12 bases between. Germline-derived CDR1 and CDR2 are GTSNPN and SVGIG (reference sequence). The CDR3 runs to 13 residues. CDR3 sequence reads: CAWSRRLGETQYF. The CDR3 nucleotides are TGTGCCTGGAGTAGGAGGCTCGGGGAGACCCAGTACTTC. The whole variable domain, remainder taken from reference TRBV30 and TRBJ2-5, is SQTIHQWPATLVQPVGSPLSLECTVEGTSNPNLYWYRQAAGRGLQLLFYSVGIGQISSEVPQNLSASRPQDRQFILSSKKLLLSDSGFYLCAWSRRLGETQYFGPGTRLLVL.

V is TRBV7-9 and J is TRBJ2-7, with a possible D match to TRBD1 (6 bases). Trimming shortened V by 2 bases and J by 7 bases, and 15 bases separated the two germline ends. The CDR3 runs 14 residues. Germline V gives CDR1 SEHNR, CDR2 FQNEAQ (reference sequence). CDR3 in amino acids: CASSLQGQGVEQYF. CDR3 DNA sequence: TGTGCCAGCAGCTTACAGGGACAAGGGGTTGAGCAGTACTTC.

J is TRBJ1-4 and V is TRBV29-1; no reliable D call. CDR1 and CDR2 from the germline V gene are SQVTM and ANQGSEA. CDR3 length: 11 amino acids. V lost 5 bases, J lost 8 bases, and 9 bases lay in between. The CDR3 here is CSVKIREKLFF. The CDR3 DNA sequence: TGCAGCGTTAAGATCCGGGAAAAACTGTTTTTT.

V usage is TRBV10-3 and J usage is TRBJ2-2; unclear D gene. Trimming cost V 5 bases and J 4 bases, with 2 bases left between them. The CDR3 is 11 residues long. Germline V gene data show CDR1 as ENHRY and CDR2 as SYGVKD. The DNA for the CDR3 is TGTGCCATCAGTAGCACCGGGGAGCTGTTTTTT. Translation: CAISSTGELFF.

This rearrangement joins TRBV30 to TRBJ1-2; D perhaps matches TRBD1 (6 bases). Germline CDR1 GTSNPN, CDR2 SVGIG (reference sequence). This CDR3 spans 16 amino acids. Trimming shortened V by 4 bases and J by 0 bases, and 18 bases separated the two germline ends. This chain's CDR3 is CAWKRLPGQPNYGYTF. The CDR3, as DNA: TGTGCCTGGAAGCGCCTCCCCGGACAGCCTAACTATGGCTACACCTTC.

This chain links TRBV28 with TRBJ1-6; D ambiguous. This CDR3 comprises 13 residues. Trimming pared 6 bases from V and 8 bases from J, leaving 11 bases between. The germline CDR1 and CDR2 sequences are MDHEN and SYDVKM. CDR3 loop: CASRTEEYSPLHF. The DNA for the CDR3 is TGTGCCAGCAGGACGGAAGAGTATTCACCCCTCCACTTT.

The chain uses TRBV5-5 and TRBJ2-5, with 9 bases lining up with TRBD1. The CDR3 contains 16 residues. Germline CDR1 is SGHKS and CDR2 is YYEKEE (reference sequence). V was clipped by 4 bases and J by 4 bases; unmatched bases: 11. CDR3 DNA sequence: TGTGCCAGCAGCGGCCGGGACAGGGTGTTGGGAGAGACCCAGTACTTC. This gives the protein CASSGRDRVLGETQYF.

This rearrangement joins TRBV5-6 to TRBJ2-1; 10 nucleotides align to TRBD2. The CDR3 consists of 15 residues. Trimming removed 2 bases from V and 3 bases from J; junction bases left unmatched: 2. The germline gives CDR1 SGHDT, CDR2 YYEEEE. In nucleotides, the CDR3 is TGTGCCAGCAGCTTCACTAGCGGGGACTACAATGAGCAGTTCTTC. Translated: CASSFTSGDYNEQFF.

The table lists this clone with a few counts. CDR3 amino acids: CASSHPGVETQYF. The CDR3 DNA reads TGTGCCAGCAGCCATCCGGGAGTAGAGACCCAGTACTTC. This chain joins TRBV11-2 and TRBJ2-5, with D perhaps TRBD2 (6 bases). Germline V gene lookup returns CDR1 SGHAT and CDR2 FQNNGV. The CDR3 runs to 13 residues. V lost 5 bases, J lost 4 bases, and 11 bases lay in between.

CDR3 DNA: TGTGCCTGGAGTGCCATGAGGACTACCGGGGCCCAAGAGACCCAGTACTTC. Translation: CAWSAMRTTGAQETQYF. The chain has TRBV30 and TRBJ2-5; a weak D match, TRBD2 (6 bases). Germline lookup yields CDR1 GTSNPN and CDR2 SVGIG (reference sequence). The CDR3 spans 17 residues. Trimming shortened V by 1 base and J by 1 base, and 19 bases separated the two germline ends.

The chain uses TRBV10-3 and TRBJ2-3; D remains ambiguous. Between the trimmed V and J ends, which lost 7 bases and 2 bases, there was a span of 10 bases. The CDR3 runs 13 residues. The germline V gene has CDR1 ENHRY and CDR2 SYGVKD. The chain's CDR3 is CAIKGTPTDTQYF. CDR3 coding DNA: TGTGCCATCAAGGGAACTCCCACAGATACGCAGTATTTT.

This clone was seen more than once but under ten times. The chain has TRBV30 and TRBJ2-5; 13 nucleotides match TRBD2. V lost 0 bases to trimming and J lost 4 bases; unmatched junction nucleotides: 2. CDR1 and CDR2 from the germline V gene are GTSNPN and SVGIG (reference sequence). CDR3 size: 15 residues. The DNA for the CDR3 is TGTGCCTGGAGTGTACTAGCGGGGGGGCGAGAGACCCAGTACTTC. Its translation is CAWSVLAGGRETQYF.

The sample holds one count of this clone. For the CDR3, the DNA is TGTGCCAGCAGCTTAGAAAGGCAGGGAAGAGGAGATACGCAGTATTTT. It codes for CASSLERQGRGDTQYF. The chain couples TRBV7-9 to TRBJ2-3; D perhaps matches TRBD1 (5 bases). This CDR3 has 16 residues. Looked up from germline, CDR1 is SEHNR and CDR2 is FQNEAQ (reference sequence). The V gene lost 1 base and the J gene lost 5 bases, with 16 bases spanning the gap.

CDR3 sequence: CAWSDNYGYTF. The CDR3 region has the DNA TGTGCCTGGAGCGATAACTATGGCTACACCTTC. The rearrangement uses TRBV30 and TRBJ1-2; D not resolved. V gave up 3 bases and J gave up 1 base, with 3 bases separating them. The CDR3 has 11 amino acids. Germline values: CDR1 GTSNPN, CDR2 SVGIG (reference sequence).

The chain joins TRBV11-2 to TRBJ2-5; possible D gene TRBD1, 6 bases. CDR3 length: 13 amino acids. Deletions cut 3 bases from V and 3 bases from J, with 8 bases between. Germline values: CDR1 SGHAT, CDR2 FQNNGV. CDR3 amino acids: CASSFTGKETQYF. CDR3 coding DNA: TGTGCCAGCAGCTTTACAGGGAAAGAGACCCAGTACTTC. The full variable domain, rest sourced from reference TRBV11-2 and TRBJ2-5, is EAGVAQSPRYKIIEKRQSVAFWCNPISGHATLYWYQQILGQGPKLLIQFQNNGVVDDSQLPKDRFSAERLKGVDSTLKIQPAKLEDSAVYLCASSFTGKETQYFGPGTRLLVL.

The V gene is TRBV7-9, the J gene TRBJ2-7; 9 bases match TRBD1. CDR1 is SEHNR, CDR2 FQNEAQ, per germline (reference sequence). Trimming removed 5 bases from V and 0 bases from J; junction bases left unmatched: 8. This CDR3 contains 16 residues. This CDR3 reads CASSTSGTGSSYEQYF. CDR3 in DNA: TGTGCCAGCAGCACTTCCGGGACAGGGAGCTCCTACGAGCAGTACTTC.

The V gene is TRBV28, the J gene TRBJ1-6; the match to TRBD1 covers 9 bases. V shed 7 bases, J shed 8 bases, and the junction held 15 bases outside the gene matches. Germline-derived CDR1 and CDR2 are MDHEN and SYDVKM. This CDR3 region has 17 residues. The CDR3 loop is CASIPSMPGQGYSPLHF. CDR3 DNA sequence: TGTGCCAGCATTCCCTCTATGCCGGGACAGGGTTATTCACCCCTCCACTTT.